The clone carrying this T cell receptor beta chain was seen more than once but under ten times. Its antigen remains unidentified. TCRdb processed the reads anew with MiXCR; each CDR3 protein has one entry. The table records approximately 600,000 distinct CDR3 sequences, around two fifths of them present only once. The V gene lost 3 bases and the J gene lost 0 bases, with 9 bases spanning the gap. The CDR3 consists of 15 residues. Germline CDR1 and CDR2: SGHTA and FQGNSA. The data derive from a study of T cell repertoires in cytomegalovirus infection. Across the whole study: Public TCR beta signatures marked donors with CMV infection and the matching HLA. Broader study findings: There were HLA-C-restricted CMV-specific TCR beta clonotypes dominating the ex vivo response.

The sequencing used cultured PBMCs, collected from culture after CMV antigen stimulation. The chain is built from TRBV7-2 and TRBJ1-3; no clear D gene. The receptor comes from a human donor in good health (CMV status not recorded). Some clones in this sample may be carry-over from other donors' samples. CDR3 in amino acids: CASSFRAGSGNTIYF. CDR3 DNA sequence: TGTGCCAGCAGCTTTAGGGCGGGCTCTGGAAACACCATATATTTT.